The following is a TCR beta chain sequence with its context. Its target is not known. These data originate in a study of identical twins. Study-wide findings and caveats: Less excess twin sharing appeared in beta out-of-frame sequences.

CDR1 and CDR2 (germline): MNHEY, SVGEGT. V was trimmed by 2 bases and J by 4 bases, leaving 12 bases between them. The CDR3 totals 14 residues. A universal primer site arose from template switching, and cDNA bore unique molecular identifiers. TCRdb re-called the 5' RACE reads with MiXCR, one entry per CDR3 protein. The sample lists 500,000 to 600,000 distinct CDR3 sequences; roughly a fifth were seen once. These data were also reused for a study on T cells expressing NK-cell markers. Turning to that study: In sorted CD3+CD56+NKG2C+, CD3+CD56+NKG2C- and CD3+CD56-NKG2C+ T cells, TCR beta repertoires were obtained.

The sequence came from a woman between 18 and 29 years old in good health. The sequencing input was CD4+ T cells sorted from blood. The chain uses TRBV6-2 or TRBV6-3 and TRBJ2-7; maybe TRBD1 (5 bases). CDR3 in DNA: TGTGCCAGCAGTTACGCAGGGTTTTCGTACGAGCAGTACTTC. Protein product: CASSYAGFSYEQYF.